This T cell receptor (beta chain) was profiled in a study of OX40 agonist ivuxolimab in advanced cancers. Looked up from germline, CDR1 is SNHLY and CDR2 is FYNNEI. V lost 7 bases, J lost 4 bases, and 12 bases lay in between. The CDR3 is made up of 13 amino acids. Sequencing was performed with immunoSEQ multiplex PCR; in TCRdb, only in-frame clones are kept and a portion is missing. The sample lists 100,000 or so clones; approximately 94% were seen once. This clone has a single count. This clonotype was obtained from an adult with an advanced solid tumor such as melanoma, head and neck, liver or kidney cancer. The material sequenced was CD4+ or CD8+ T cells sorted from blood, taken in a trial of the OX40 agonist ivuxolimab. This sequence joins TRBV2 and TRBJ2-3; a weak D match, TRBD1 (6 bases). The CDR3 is CASNRGSSDTQYF. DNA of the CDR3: TGTGCCAGCAATAGGGGGAGTTCAGATACGCAGTATTTT.